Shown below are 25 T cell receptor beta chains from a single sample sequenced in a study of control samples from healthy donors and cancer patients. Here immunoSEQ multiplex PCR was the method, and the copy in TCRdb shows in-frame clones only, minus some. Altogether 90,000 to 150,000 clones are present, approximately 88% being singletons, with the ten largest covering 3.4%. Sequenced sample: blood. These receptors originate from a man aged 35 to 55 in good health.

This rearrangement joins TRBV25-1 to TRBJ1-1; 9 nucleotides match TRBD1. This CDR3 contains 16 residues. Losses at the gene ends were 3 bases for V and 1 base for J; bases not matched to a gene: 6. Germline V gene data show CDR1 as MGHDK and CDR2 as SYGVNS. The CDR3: CASSDPGTGTNTEAFF. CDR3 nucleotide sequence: TGTGCCAGCAGTGACCCAGGGACAGGGACGAACACTGAAGCTTTCTTT. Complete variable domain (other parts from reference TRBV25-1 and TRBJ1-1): EADIYQTPRYLVIGTGKKITLECSQTMGHDKMYWYQQDPGMELHLIHYSYGVNSTEKGDLSSESTVSRIRTEHFPLTLESARPSHTSQYLCASSDPGTGTNTEAFFGQGTRLTVV.

The DNA for the CDR3 is TGTGCCAGCAGCCCGACCACCAACGAGCAGTACTTC. Its protein is CASSPTTNEQYF. J is TRBJ2-7 and V is TRBV3-1 (or the pseudogene TRBV3-2); no clear D. In germline, CDR1 is LGHDT, CDR2 YNNKEL (reference sequence). The CDR3 sequence is 12 residues long. Trimming took off 4 bases at V and 5 bases at J, with 9 bases between the two ends.

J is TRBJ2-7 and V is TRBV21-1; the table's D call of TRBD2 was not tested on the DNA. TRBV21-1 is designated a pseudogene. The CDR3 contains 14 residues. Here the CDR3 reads CASSKGVRSYEQYF. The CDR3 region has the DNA TGTGCCAGCAGCAAAGGCGTCCGCTCCTACGAGCAGTACTTC.

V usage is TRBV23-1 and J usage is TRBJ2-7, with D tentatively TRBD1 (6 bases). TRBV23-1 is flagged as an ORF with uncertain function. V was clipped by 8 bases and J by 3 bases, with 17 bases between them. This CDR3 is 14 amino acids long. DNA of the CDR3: TGCGCCAGCTCCCAAGGGCAGGGGATCTACGAGCAGTACTTC. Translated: CASSQGQGIYEQYF.

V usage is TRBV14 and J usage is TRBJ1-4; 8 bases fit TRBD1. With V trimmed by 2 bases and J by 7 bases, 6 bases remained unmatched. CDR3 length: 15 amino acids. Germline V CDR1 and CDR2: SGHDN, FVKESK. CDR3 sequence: CASSQFAGGGEKLFF. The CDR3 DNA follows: TGTGCCAGCAGCCAATTCGCAGGGGGCGGTGAAAAACTGTTTTTT.

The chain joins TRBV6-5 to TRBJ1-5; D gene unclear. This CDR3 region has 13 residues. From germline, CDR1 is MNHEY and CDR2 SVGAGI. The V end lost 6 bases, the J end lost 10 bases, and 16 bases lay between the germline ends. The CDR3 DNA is TGTGCCAGCAGCCGCGACGATCTGGGCCCCCAGCATTTT. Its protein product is CASSRDDLGPQHF.

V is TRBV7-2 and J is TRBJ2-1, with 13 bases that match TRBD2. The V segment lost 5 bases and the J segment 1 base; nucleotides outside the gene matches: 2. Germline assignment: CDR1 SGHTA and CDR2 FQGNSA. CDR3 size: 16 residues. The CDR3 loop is CASSQTSGGSYNEQFF. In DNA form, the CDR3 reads TGTGCCAGCAGCCAGACTAGCGGGGGGTCCTACAATGAGCAGTTCTTC.

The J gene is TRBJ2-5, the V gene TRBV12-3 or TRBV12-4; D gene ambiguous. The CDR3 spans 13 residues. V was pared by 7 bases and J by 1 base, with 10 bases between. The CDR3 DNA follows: TGTGCCAGCACTTCCCACAGCCAAGAGACCCAGTACTTC. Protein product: CASTSHSQETQYF.

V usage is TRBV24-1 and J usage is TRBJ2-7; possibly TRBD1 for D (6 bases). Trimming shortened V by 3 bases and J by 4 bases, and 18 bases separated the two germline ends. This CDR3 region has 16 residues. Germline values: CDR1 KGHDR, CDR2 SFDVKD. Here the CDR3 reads CATSDRVGAGVYEQYF. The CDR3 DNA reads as TGTGCCACCAGTGATCGGGTCGGGGCAGGGGTTTACGAGCAGTACTTC.

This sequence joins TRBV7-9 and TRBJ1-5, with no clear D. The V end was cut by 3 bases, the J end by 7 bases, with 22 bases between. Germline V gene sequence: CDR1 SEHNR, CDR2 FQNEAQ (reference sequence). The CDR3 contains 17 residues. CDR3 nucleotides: TGTGCCAGCAGCTTCGGCGGGCTGGGCAATTTAGGACAGCCCCAGCATTTT. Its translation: CASSFGGLGNLGQPQHF. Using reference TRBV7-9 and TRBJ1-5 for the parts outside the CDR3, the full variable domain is DTGVSQNPRHKITKRGQNVTFRCDPISEHNRLYWYRQTLGQGPEFLTYFQNEAQLEKSRLLSDRFSAERPKGSFSTLEIQRTEQGDSAMYLCASSFGGLGNLGQPQHFGDGTRLSIL.

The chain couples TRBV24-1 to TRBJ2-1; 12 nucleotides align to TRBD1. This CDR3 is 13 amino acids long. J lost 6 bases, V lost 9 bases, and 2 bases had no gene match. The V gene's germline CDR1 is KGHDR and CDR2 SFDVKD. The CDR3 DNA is TGTGCCACCCGGGACAGGGGGCTCAATGAGCAGTTCTTC. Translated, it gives CATRDRGLNEQFF.

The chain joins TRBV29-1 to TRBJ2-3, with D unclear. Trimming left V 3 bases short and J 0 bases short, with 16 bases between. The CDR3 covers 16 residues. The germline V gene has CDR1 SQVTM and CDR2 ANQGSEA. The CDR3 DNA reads TGCAGCGTTGACGTCCGGCAGCAGAATAGCACAGATACGCAGTATTTT. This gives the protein CSVDVRQQNSTDTQYF.

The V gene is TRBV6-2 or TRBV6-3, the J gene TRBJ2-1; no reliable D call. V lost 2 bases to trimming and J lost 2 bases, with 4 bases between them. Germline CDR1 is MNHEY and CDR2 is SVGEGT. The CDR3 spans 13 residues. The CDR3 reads CASSYDTYNEQFF. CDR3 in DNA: TGTGCCAGCAGTTACGACACCTACAATGAGCAGTTCTTC.

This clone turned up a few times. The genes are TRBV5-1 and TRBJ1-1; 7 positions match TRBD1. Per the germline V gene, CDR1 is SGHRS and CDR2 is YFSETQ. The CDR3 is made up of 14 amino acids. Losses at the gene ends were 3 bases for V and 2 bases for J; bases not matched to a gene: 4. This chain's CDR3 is CASSSQGINTEAFF. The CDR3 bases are TGCGCCAGCAGCTCACAGGGGATTAACACTGAAGCTTTCTTT.

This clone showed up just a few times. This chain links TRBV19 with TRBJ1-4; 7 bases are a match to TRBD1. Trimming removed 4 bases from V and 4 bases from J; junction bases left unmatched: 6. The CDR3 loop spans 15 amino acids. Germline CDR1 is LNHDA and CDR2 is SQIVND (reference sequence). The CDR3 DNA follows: TGTGCCAGTAGTAACCCCGGACAGGATAATGAAAAACTGTTTTTT. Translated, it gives CASSNPGQDNEKLFF.

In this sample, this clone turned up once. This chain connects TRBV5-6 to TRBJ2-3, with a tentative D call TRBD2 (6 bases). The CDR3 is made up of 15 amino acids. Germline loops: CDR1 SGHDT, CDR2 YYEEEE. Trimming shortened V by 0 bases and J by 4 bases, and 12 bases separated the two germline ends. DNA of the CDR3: TGTGCCAGCAGCTTGGAAATTAGCGGTGCAGATACGCAGTATTTT. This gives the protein CASSLEISGADTQYF.

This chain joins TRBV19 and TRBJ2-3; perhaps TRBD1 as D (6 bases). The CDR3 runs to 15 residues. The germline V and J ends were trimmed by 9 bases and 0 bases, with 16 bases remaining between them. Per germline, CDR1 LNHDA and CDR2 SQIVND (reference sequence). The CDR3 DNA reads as TGTGCCAGCAAGACAGGACCCTCTAGCACAGATACGCAGTATTTT. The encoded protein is CASKTGPSSTDTQYF.

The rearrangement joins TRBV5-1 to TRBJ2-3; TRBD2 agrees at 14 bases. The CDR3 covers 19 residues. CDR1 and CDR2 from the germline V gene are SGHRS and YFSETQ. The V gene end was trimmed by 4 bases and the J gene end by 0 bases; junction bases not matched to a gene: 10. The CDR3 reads CASSLGTSGGTRSTDTQYF. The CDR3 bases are TGCGCCAGCAGCCTCGGGACTAGCGGGGGTACAAGGAGCACAGATACGCAGTATTTT.

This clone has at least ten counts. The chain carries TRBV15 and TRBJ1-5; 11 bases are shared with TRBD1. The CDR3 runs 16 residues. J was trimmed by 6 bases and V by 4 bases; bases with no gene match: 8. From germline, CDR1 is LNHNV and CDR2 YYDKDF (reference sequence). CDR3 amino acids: CATSTRTGGLSQPQHF. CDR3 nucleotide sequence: TGTGCCACCAGCACTCGGACAGGGGGCTTGTCTCAGCCCCAGCATTTT.

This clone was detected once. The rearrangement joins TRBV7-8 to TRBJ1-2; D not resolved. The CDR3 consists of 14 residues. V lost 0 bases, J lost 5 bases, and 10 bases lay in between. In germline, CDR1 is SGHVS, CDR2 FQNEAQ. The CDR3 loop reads CASSLAPVGYGYTF. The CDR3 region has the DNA TGTGCCAGCAGCTTAGCCCCCGTGGGGTATGGCTACACCTTC.

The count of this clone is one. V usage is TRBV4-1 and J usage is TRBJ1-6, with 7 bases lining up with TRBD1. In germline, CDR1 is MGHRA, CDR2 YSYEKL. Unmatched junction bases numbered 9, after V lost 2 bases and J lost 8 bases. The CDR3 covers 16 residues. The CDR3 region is CASSQRLGGTDSPLHF. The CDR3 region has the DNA TGCGCCAGCAGCCAACGCCTAGGGGGCACGGATTCACCCCTCCACTTT.

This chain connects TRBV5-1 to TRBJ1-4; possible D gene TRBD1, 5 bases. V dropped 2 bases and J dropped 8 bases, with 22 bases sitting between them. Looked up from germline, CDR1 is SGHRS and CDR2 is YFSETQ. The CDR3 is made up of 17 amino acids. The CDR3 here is CASSFGGLTDGREKLFF. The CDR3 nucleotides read TGCGCCAGCAGCTTCGGGGGGTTGACAGACGGGCGGGAAAAACTGTTTTTT.

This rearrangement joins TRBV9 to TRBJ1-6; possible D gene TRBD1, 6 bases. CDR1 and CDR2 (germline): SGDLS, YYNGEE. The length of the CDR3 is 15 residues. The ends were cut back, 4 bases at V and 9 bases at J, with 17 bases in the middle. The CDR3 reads CASSSRGGAGSPLHF. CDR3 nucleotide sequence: TGTGCCAGCAGCTCCCGAGGGGGGGCCGGTTCACCCCTCCACTTT.

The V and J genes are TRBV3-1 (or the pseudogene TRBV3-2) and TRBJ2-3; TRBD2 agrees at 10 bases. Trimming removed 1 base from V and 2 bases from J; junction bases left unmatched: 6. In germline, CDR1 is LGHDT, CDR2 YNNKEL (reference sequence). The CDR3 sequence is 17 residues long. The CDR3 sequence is CASSQVPLAGATDTQYF. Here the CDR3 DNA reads TGTGCCAGCAGCCAAGTACCCCTAGCGGGGGCCACAGATACGCAGTATTTT.

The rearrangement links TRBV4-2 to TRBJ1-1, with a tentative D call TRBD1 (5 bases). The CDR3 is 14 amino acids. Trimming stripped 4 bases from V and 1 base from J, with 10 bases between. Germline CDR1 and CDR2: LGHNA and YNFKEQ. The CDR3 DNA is TGTGCCAGCAGCCTCCGAACAGGGAACACTGAAGCTTTCTTT. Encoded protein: CASSLRTGNTEAFF.